A single sample gave rise to the 3 T cell receptor beta chains below, sequenced in a study of response to subunit inactivated influenza vaccine. Via MiXCR, TCRdb re-called the RT-PCR reads, giving one row per CDR3 protein. Here the sample spans under 200,000 distinct CDR3 sequences, over 9.5% being singletons. A further study also used this sample, focusing on T cells expressing NK-cell markers. That work adds: The cDNA for TCR beta came from 5'RACE template switching with UMIs.

The source was CD8+ T cells sorted from PBMCs, collected 11 to 12 days after vaccination. The source is a man aged 45-60 years who received an inactivated influenza vaccine.

This clonotype was counted a few times. This sequence joins TRBV3-1 and TRBJ2-7; 9 bases agree with TRBD2. Germline CDR1 reads LGHDT; CDR2 reads YNNKEL (reference sequence). The CDR3 totals 17 residues. V shed 0 bases, J shed 3 bases, and the junction held 9 bases outside the gene matches. The CDR3 is CASSQDFVLTSGYEQYF. The CDR3 DNA is TGTGCCAGCAGCCAAGATTTTGTCTTGACTAGCGGCTACGAGCAGTACTTC.

This clonotype was seen at least ten times. This sequence joins TRBV29-1 and TRBJ2-1, with 9 bases identical to TRBD1. The CDR3 is 15 amino acids. Germline V lookup: CDR1 SQVTM, CDR2 ANQGSEA. J gave up 4 bases and V 7 bases, and 11 bases lay outside the gene matches. The CDR3 spells CSAYPGTGLYNEQFF. The CDR3 DNA reads TGCAGCGCCTACCCCGGGACAGGGCTTTACAATGAGCAGTTCTTC.

In this sample, this clonotype turned up a few times. This chain connects TRBV7-9 to TRBJ2-3, with D perhaps matching TRBD2 (5 bases). V lost 1 base, J lost 2 bases, and 16 bases lay in between. The germline CDR1 and CDR2 sequences are SEHNR and FQNEAQ (reference sequence). This CDR3 contains 17 residues. The CDR3 sequence: CASSLGASRAVTDTQYF. The CDR3 DNA is TGTGCCAGCAGCTTAGGCGCATCTAGAGCGGTCACAGATACGCAGTATTTT.